The 5 T cell receptor beta chains given below trace back to one sample, sequenced in a study of beta chain features in type 1 diabetes. The investigators reverse transcribed all of the isolated RNA, so they sequenced expressed TCRB transcripts. Generated by immunoSEQ multiplex PCR, the TCRdb table keeps only in-frame clones and is missing some. Of some 60,000 clones detected, roughly 60% appear once; the ten largest clones hold 2% to 2.5%. The sequencing sample was made of Tregs from blood. The source of these receptors is a woman aged 18-29 years in good health.

This clone showed up just a few times. The chain carries TRBV28 and TRBJ2-5, with a tentative D call TRBD1 (6 bases). The J call is in doubt because the DNA end fits TRBJ2-7 better. This CDR3 is built from 18 residues. The germline gives CDR1 MDHEN, CDR2 SYDVKM. The CDR3 DNA follows: TGTGCCAGCAGCCATGTCCCCATGGGGGACATTAGCTCCTACGAGCAGTACTTC. Its translation: CASSHVPMGDISSYEQYF.

This clone has only a few counts. The chain combines TRBV25-1 with TRBJ2-1; the D gene is possibly TRBD1 (6 bases). Trimming removed 3 bases at V and 7 bases at J, with 13 bases between. Germline assignment: CDR1 MGHDK and CDR2 SYGVNS. There are 14 residues in the CDR3. The DNA of the CDR3 is TGTGCCAGCAGTGAGGGGGCCCCGGGGAATGAGCAGTTCTTC. This translates into CASSEGAPGNEQFF.

The rearrangement links TRBV29-1 to TRBJ1-3; 7 bases line up with TRBD1. Germline CDR1 and CDR2: SQVTM and ANQGSEA. V was clipped by 7 bases and J by 4 bases; unmatched bases: 7. The CDR3 length is 13 residues. The CDR3 nucleotides are TGCAGCGCAAGACAGGGAGCCGGAAACACCATATATTTT. As protein: CSARQGAGNTIYF.

This clone was detected only a few times. This chain connects TRBV7-2 to TRBJ1-6; TRBD1 aligns across 11 bases. The CDR3 runs 16 residues. Germline trimming cut 4 bases from V and 6 bases from J; bases unmatched to any gene: 5. Looked up from germline, CDR1 is SGHTA and CDR2 is FQGNSA. In nucleotides, the CDR3 is TGTGCCAGCAGCTCCGGACAGGGGGCGCGTAATTCACCCCTCCACTTT. It encodes CASSSGQGARNSPLHF.

The rearrangement links TRBV5-1 to TRBJ2-1; 10 nucleotides match TRBD2. Looked up from germline, CDR1 is SGHRS and CDR2 is YFSETQ. V was clipped by 2 bases and J by 1 base; unmatched bases: 6. This CDR3 has 17 residues. The CDR3: CASSFHSAGGSYNEQFF. CDR3 sequence (DNA): TGCGCCAGCAGCTTCCATTCAGCGGGAGGGTCCTACAATGAGCAGTTCTTC.